This is a list of T cell receptor beta chains from one sample in a study of T cell repertoires in cytomegalovirus infection. Their target antigens are unknown. TCRdb re-analysed the reads in MiXCR, keeping a single row per CDR3 protein. This repertoire shows approximately 50,000 distinct CDR3 sequences, around a fifth found once; its top ten account for roughly 77%. The sample in question was CD8+ T cells from cultured PBMCs, obtained from culture after CMV antigen stimulation. The receptors originated from a human donor in good health (CMV status not recorded). Some clones in this sample may be carry-over from other donors' samples. Each CDR3 is given with its conserved first and last residue. Each record gives: V gene, clone size, J gene, D gene, CDR3 DNA, CDR3 protein. A D gene is named only where the DNA matches it firmly. Expanded clones are given a class, and other clones once, few, many or no size at all.

>TRBV7-8|NA|TRBJ1-3|NA
TGTGCCAGCAGCTTATTCCCAGGGGCAGGGGGAAACACCATATATTTT
CASSLFPGAGGNTIYF
>TRBV7-4|NA|TRBJ1-2|NA
TGTGCCAGCAGCTCCCGGACTGATAACACCTTC
CASSSRTDNTF
>TRBV6-8|NA|TRBJ1-1|NA
TGTGCCAGCAGGTTAGGGAACACTGAAGCTTTCTTT
CASRLGNTEAFF
>TRBV27|NA|TRBJ1-1|NA
TGTGCCAGCAGTTCTTACCCCAGGGAGGACACTGAAGCTTTCTTT
CASSSYPREDTEAFF
>TRBV6-1|many|TRBJ2-7|NA
TGTGCCAGCAGTGAAGCGAGATACGAGCAGTACTTC
CASSEARYEQYF
>TRBV6-2/TRBV6-3|NA|TRBJ2-6|NA
TGTGCCAGCAGTCAAGAACAGGGTTGGGCCAACGTCCTGACTTTC
CASSQEQGWANVLTF
>TRBV6-1|medium-sized|TRBJ1-5|NA
TGTGCCAGCAGCCCCAGGGTATTCAATCAGCCCCAGCATTTT
CASSPRVFNQPQHF
>TRBV4-1|NA|TRBJ1-1|TRBD1
TGCGCCAGCAGCCAGAGACAGGGTAACACTGAAGCTTTCTTT
CASSQRQGNTEAFF
>TRBV7-2|NA|TRBJ1-1|NA
TGTGCCAGCAGCCCCAGGGTTTCGAACACTGAAGCTTTCTTT
CASSPRVSNTEAFF
>TRBV2|NA|TRBJ1-5|NA
TGTGCCAGCAGGGCGACGGAAAGCAATCAGCCCCAGCATTTT
CASRATESNQPQHF
>TRBV7-9|NA|TRBJ2-1|TRBD2
TGTGCCAGCAGCGGGACTAGCGGGGTTAAGGGCAATGAGCAGTTCTTC
CASSGTSGVKGNEQFF
>TRBV10-3|few|TRBJ1-1|TRBD1
TGTGCCACCTTGGGACAGGGGGCCTTTATGAACACTGAAGCTTTCTTT
CATLGQGAFMNTEAFF
>TRBV30|NA|TRBJ1-1|TRBD1
TGTGCCTTTTCGAACAGGGGGAACACTGAAGCTTTCTTT
CAFSNRGNTEAFF
>TRBV6-8|NA|TRBJ1-1|NA
TGTGCCAGCAGTTATGGGGTTTTTGACACTGAAGCTTTCTTT
CASSYGVFDTEAFF
>TRBV10-3|few|TRBJ2-7|TRBD1
TGTGCCATCGGGGGACAGGGTTCCTACGAGCAGTACTTC
CAIGGQGSYEQYF
>TRBV27|few|TRBJ2-2|NA
TGTGCCAGCAGTTGGGGGTCGAACACCGGGGAGCTGTTTTTT
CASSWGSNTGELFF
>TRBV27|NA|TRBJ1-4|NA
TGTGCCAGCAGTTCGCCAGGGTGGTTGGGTGAAAAACTGTTTTTT
CASSSPGWLGEKLFF
>TRBV7-9|few|TRBJ1-1|TRBD1
TGTGCCAGCAGCGAAGCGCAGGGGGCCACTGAAGCTTTCTTT
CASSEAQGATEAFF
>TRBV5-1|NA|TRBJ1-4|NA
TGCGCCAGCAGCTTGGATCACGGATATGAAAAACTGTTTTTT
CASSLDHGYEKLFF
>TRBV7-9|NA|TRBJ2-3|TRBD1
TGTGCCAGCAGCCCCACAGGGGGCGTTTACACAGATACGCAGTATTTT
CASSPTGGVYTDTQYF
>TRBV5-4|NA|TRBJ2-1|TRBD2
TGTGCCAGCAGCCCGCGGGGGGGTGACAATGAGCAGTTCTTC
CASSPRGGDNEQFF
>TRBV27|NA|TRBJ2-1|TRBD1
TGTGCCAGCAGTTTCACAGGGGGTGCCTACAATGAGCAGTTCTTC
CASSFTGGAYNEQFF
>TRBV12-3/TRBV12-4|NA|TRBJ1-4|TRBD1
TGTGCCAGCACCAAACAGGGGTTGAGGGAAAAACTGTTTTTT
CASTKQGLREKLFF
>TRBV7-6|few|TRBJ1-4|TRBD1
TGTGCCAGCAGCTCGGACAGGGGGGCTGAAAAACTGTTTTTT
CASSSDRGAEKLFF
>TRBV4-1|few|TRBJ2-7|NA
TGCGCCAGCAGCCAAGGGGGGAACTACGAGCAGTACTTC
CASSQGGNYEQYF
>TRBV7-9|few|TRBJ2-2|TRBD2
TGTGCCAGCAGCTTAGCAGCGGGGGGACACACCGGGGAGCTGTTTTTT
CASSLAAGGHTGELFF
>TRBV10-3|NA|TRBJ2-2|NA
TGTGCCATCAGGCGGGAAGTAAACACCGGGGAGCTGTTTTTT
CAIRREVNTGELFF
>TRBV6-6|NA|TRBJ1-1|NA
TGTGCCAGCAGTTACGCAGGGACTTTTGCGGAAGCTTTCTTT
CASSYAGTFAEAFF
>TRBV6-1|few|TRBJ2-7|TRBD2
TGTGCCAGCAAAATCCCCGGGACTAGCGGCTACGATCAGTACTTC
CASKIPGTSGYDQYF
>TRBV14|few|TRBJ1-2|NA
TGTGCCAGCAGCCATCCGCAGGGGCTCGATTTGGGCTACACCTTC
CASSHPQGLDLGYTF
>TRBV29-1|NA|TRBJ1-2|NA
TGCAGCGTTGCCGACAGAAACTATGGCTACACCTTC
CSVADRNYGYTF
>TRBV14|NA|TRBJ2-1|TRBD1
TGTGCCAGCAGCGTCCGGGGGTCGCAGGGGGCACTTGGGCAGTTCTTC
CASSVRGSQGALGQFF
>TRBV6-6|few|TRBJ1-5|NA
TGTGCCAGCATACGGGCGCAGAATAGCAATCAGCCCCAGCATTTT
CASIRAQNSNQPQHF
>TRBV6-1|few|TRBJ1-2|NA
TGTGCCAGCAGCCCGGACAGTGAAAGCTACACCTTC
CASSPDSESYTF
>TRBV7-6|few|TRBJ2-1|TRBD2
TGTGCCACCGGTCGGACTAGCGGAGACAATGAGCAGTTCTTC
CATGRTSGDNEQFF
>TRBV12-3/TRBV12-4|few|TRBJ2-7|NA
TGTGCCAGCAGCAGATGGGCCTACGAGCAGTACTTC
CASSRWAYEQYF
>TRBV7-2|few|TRBJ2-3|NA
TGTGCCAGCAGCTTAGGTCATGTTGGGGTCCTCACAGATACGCAGTATTTT
CASSLGHVGVLTDTQYF
>TRBV9|NA|TRBJ2-2|NA
TGTGCCAGCAGCGTAATCGGTCGGAACACCGGGGAGCTGTTTTTT
CASSVIGRNTGELFF
>TRBV9|NA|TRBJ2-5|NA
TGTGCCAGCAGCCCTTACAGGGTACGCGAGACCCAGTACTTC
CASSPYRVRETQYF
>TRBV3-1|few|TRBJ1-2|NA
TGTGCCAGCAGCCGAATCCCGGAACAGGGAGTTGGTGGCTACACCTTC
CASSRIPEQGVGGYTF
>TRBV10-3|few|TRBJ2-7|NA
TGTGCCACCACAGGGAGGTTGGAAAACGAGCAGTACTTC
CATTGRLENEQYF
>TRBV7-6|NA|TRBJ1-1|NA
TGTGCCAGCAGCACCTACCCGGACACGAACACTGAAGCTTTCTTT
CASSTYPDTNTEAFF